This TCR beta chain was obtained from a study of response to subunit inactivated influenza vaccine. CDR1 and CDR2 from the germline V gene are LNHNV and YYDKDF (reference sequence). The V end lost 0 bases, the J end lost 10 bases, and 16 bases lay between the germline ends. The CDR3 spans 15 residues. Study outcomes and limitations: Seasonal influenza vaccination, on each occasion, was suggested by the authors to recruit few new T cells.

Using its own MiXCR run on the RT-PCR reads, TCRdb lists one record per CDR3 protein. The sample lists 590,000 or so distinct CDR3 sequences, 14% seen once, with about 7.4% in the top ten. This clonotype was detected a few times. Its antigen is undetermined. The rearrangement uses TRBV15 and TRBJ2-1; D remains ambiguous. The sequences come from PBMCs from blood, collected approximately 15 days before vaccination. The sequence came from a man aged 50 to 59 who received an inactivated influenza vaccine. In DNA, the CDR3 is TGTGCCACCAGCAGAGATCAAATCGGAGCAAGCGAGCAGTTCTTC. This translates into CATSRDQIGASEQFF.